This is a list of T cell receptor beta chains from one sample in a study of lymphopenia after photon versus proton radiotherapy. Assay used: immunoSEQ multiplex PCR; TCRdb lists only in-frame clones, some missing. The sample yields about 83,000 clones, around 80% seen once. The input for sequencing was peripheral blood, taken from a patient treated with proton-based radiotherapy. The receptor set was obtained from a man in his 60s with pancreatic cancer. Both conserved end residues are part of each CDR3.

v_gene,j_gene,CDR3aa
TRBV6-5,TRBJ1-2,CASSTGQGGYGYTF
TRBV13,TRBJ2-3,CASSLRGAAGTDTQYF
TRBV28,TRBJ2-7,CASSLNNHSGDRLYEQYF
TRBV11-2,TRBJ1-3,CASSLIGTTSGNTIYF
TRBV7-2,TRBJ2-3,CASTSTSGRAIADTQYF
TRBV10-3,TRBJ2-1,CAISSSGTGHSGFNEQFF
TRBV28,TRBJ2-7,CASSIRWHRVAYEQYF
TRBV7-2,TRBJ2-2,CASSLASGRNTGELFF
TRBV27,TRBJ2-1,CASSSPASGRNEQFF
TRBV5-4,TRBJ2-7,CASSFRGSSNEQYF
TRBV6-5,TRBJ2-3,CASSTGSNTQYF
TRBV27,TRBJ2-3,CASSLWGQGTDTQYF
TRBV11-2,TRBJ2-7,CASSLVGLAGVEQYF
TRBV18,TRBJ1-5,CASSPPWEGTSNQPQHF
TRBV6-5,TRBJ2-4,CASSYLDSKNIQYF
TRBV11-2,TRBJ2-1,CASSLGAAANEQFF
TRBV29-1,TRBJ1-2,CSHGTGNGYTF
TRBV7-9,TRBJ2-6,CASSLGGLAGVSGANVLTF
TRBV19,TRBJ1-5,CAAGKNQPQHF
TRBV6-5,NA,CASKLYGRDFEQYF
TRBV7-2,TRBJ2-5,CASSLVSEETQYF
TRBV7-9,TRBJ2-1,CASSAGRLNEQFF
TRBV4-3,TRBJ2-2,CASKWTSENTGELFF
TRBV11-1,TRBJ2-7,CASSLGTGESYEQYF
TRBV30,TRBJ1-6,CAWSGDRQNSPLHF
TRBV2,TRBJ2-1,CASSEAAAGGNEQFF
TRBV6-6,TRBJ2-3,CASSGTSGRKTDTQYF
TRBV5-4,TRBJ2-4,CASSLKGGVGKNIQYF
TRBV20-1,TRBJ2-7,CSALGGTIQYF
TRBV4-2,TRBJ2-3,CASSQTGEGTDTQYF
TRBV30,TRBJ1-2,CAWGQGAEGYTF
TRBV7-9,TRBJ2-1,CASSPLTSGKNNEQFF
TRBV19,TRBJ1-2,CASSTDNFDYGYTF
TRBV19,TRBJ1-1,CASLRWNTEAFF
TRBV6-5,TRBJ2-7,CASSERGAASYEQYF
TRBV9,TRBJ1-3,CASSVGGISGNTIYF
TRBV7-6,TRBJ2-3,CASSSSTDTQYF
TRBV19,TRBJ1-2,CASSQGLYGYTF
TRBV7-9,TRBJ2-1,CASSARQGRSYNEQFF
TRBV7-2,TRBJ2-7,CASSLGTDHYEQYF
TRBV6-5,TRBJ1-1,CASTSRALVNTEAFF
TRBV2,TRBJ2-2,CASSIGLSGELFF
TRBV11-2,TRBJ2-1,CASSLVAGYNEQFF
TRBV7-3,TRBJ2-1,CASSFRLAGGGSNEQFF
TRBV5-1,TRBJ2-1,CASSPGLAGGPNNEQFF
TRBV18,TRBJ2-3,CASSPPSGFSTDTQYF
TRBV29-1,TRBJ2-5,CSVDAGKETQYF
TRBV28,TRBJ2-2,CATPGGQGPNTGELFF
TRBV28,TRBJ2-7,CASSPGSANSYEQYF
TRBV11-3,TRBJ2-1,CASSLGRAGKAEQFF
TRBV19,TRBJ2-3,CASRRGADTQYF
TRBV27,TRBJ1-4,CASSLQVTEKLFF
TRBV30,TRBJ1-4,CAWTQGGREKLFF